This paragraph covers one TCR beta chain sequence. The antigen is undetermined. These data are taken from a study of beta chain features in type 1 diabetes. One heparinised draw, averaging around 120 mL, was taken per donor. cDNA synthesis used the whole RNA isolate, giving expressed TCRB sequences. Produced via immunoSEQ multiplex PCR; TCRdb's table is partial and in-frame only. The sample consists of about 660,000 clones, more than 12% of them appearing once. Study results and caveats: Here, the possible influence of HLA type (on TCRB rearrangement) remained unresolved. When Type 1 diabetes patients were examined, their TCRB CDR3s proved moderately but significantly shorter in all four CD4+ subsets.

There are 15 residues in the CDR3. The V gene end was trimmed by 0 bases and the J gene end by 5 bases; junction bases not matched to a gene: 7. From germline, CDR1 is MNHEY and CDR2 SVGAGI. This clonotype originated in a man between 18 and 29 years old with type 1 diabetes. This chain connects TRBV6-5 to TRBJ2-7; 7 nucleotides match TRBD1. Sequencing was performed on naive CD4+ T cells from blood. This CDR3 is CASSYSTGNRNEQYF. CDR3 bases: TGTGCCAGCAGTTACTCGACAGGGAATCGGAACGAGCAGTACTTC.